The source of this TCR beta chain is a study of patients and donors after allogeneic stem cell transplantation. TCRdb called the RT-PCR reads again in MiXCR, with one record for every CDR3 protein. The profile shows approximately 170,000 distinct CDR3 sequences, about 24% of them singletons. This clonotype has at least ten counts. J lost 1 base, V lost 4 bases, and 4 bases had no gene match. CDR1 is MNHEY and CDR2 is SVGAGI in the germline V gene. CDR3 size: 15 residues. The sequence was collected from a human donor who was either an allogeneic HSCT recipient or a stem cell or donor lymphocyte infusion donor (not recorded which). It is not recorded whose cells these are; they may come from a transplant donor. The specimen was blood, either unsorted or a sorted T cell fraction (not recorded which). The chain recombines TRBV6-5 with TRBJ1-1; 9 bases fit TRBD1. The CDR3 protein is CASSSPGQGNTEAFF. As DNA, the CDR3 is TGTGCCAGCAGTTCTCCGGGACAGGGGAACACTGAAGCTTTCTTT.